The present T cell receptor (beta chain) was sequenced within a study of blood T cell repertoires in COVID-19. About the study: The samples span acute and convalescent COVID-19 from the United States, Italy and Spain. PBMCs, B-cell-depleted T cells, or T cells provided the cDNA or gDNA that made up the material.

Methods used by the authors: Amplification from reference gene primers served as the basis for estimated nucleated cell counts. TCRdb keeps only in-frame clones here, not all; method: immunoSEQ multiplex PCR. V and J calls and clone size are given by that table; D and trimming were obtained from the DNA. The repertoire consists of about 98,000 clones, with 87% occurring once and the leading ten covering around 4.5%. CDR1 and CDR2 (germline): MDHEN, SYDVKM. V shed 11 bases and J shed 4 bases, with 11 bases lying between them. CDR3 length: 11 amino acids. The TCR originated in a man aged 70-80 years with acute or convalescent COVID-19. The chain couples TRBV28 to TRBJ2-5; D remains unclear. The sample taken for sequencing was peripheral blood. For the CDR3, the DNA is TGTGCCTCTCTAGGAGTAGAGACCCAGTACTTC. Translated: CASLGVETQYF.